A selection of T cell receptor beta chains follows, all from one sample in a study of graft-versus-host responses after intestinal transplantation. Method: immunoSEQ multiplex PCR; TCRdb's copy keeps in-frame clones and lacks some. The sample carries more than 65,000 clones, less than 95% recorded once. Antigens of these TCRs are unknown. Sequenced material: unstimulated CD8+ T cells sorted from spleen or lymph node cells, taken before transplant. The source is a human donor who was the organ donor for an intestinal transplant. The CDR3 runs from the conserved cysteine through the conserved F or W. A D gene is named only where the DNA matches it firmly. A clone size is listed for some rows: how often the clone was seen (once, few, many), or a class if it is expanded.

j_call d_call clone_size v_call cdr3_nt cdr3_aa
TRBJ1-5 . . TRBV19 TGTGCCAGTAGTACGGGACTGGAAGAGAATCAGCCCCAGCATTTT CASSTGLEENQPQHF
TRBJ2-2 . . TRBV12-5 TGTGCTAGTGCATTAGGGGGGAACACCGGGGAGCTGTTTTTT CASALGGNTGELFF
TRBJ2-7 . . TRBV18 TGTGCCAGCTCACTTGGGACTGGCGCCTACGAGCAGTACTTC CASSLGTGAYEQYF
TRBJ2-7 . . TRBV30 TGTGCCTGGAGCCTAGATGGAGGAACCTACGAGCAGTACTTC CAWSLDGGTYEQYF
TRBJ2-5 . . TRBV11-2 TGTGCCAGCAGCTTAGGAGCGAGCCAAGAGACCCAGTACTTC CASSLGASQETQYF
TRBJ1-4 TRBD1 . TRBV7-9 TGTGCCAGCAGAAATACGACAGGGGCTAATGAAAAACTGTTTTTT CASRNTTGANEKLFF
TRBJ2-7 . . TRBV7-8 TGTGCCAGCAGCTTATTGCTAGCCGGGAGCTACGAGCAGTACTTC CASSLLLAGSYEQYF
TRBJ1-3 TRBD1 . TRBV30 TGTGCCTGGAGTGCCAGGGGGACCTCTGGAAACACCATATATTTT CAWSARGTSGNTIYF
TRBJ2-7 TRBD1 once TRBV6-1 TGTGCCAGCAGCGACAGGGGCAGGTACGAGCAGTACTTC CASSDRGRYEQYF
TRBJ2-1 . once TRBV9 TGTGCCAGCAGCGTAGCCCAAGGGAGCGGCGGTGAGCAGTTCTTC CASSVAQGSGGEQFF
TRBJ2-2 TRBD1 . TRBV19 TGTGCCAGTAGTATCACAGGGGACGCCGGGGAGCTGTTTTTT CASSITGDAGELFF
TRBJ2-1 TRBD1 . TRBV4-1 TGCGCCAGCAGCCATCTCACCGGGACAGGGGTTGAGCAGTTCTTC CASSHLTGTGVEQFF
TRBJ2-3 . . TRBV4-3 TGCGCCAGCAGCCAAGAGGGAGGGGGTTTTTCAGATACGCAGTATTTT CASSQEGGGFSDTQYF